The 14 T cell receptor beta chains presented below share a single source sample, sequenced in a study of cytomegalovirus exposure and HLA in healthy donors. Primers included in the PCR were 60 Vbeta and 13 Jbeta primers. Generated by immunoSEQ multiplex PCR, the TCRdb table keeps only in-frame clones and is missing some. This table has about 97,000 clones, around 81% appearing once. The sample comprised PBMCs. These receptors originate from a middle-aged man in good health and CMV-seropositive.

The chain has TRBV4-1 and TRBJ2-7, with a weak D call TRBD2 (6 bases). The CDR3 is made up of 16 amino acids. Trimming took off 1 base at V and 2 bases at J, with 15 bases between the two ends. Germline V gene sequence: CDR1 MGHRA, CDR2 YSYEKL. The CDR3, as DNA: TGCGCCAGCAGCCAAGGCGGAGGGGCTACGCCCTACGAGCAGTACTTC. Its protein product is CASSQGGGATPYEQYF.

The chain combines TRBV9 with TRBJ2-3; the match to TRBD2 covers 11 bases. The CDR3 contains 14 residues. Germline V gives CDR1 SGDLS, CDR2 YYNGEE. V lost 3 bases and J lost 3; bases outside the gene matches: 0. In DNA form, the CDR3 reads TGTGCCAGCAGCGCTAGCGGGAGGACAGATACGCAGTATTTT. It encodes CASSASGRTDTQYF.

This chain links TRBV28 with TRBJ1-1; D is uncertain. Germline V gene lookup returns CDR1 MDHEN and CDR2 SYDVKM. The CDR3 consists of 12 residues. V was clipped by 7 bases and J by 3 bases, with 9 bases between them. The CDR3 sequence: CASTFQDTEAFF. DNA for the CDR3: TGTGCCAGCACGTTTCAGGACACTGAAGCTTTCTTT.

The J gene is TRBJ2-7, the V gene TRBV18, with TRBD1 matching over 7 bases. The CDR3 contains 14 residues. Losses at the gene ends were 3 bases for V and 2 bases for J; bases not matched to a gene: 4. CDR1 is KGHSH, CDR2 LQKENI, per germline. CDR3 in amino acids: CASSPTQGAYEQYF. The CDR3 DNA follows: TGTGCCAGCTCACCGACGCAGGGGGCCTACGAGCAGTACTTC.

This chain links TRBV19 with TRBJ1-1, with D uncertain. V lost 3 bases to trimming and J lost 3 bases, with 5 bases between them. The germline V gene encodes CDR1 LNHDA and CDR2 SQIVND (reference sequence). This CDR3 is built from 12 residues. The CDR3 bases are TGTGCCAGTAGTATTTCCGACACTGAAGCTTTCTTT. The encoded protein is CASSISDTEAFF.

This rearrangement joins TRBV10-1 to TRBJ1-4; maybe TRBD1 (6 bases). This CDR3 is built from 15 residues. The V end was cut by 6 bases, the J end by 4 bases, with 15 bases between. Germline V CDR1 and CDR2: WNHNN, SYGVQD (reference sequence). The CDR3 sequence: CASRHRQAHNEKLFF. DNA for the CDR3: TGCGCCAGCAGACACCGACAGGCCCATAATGAAAAACTGTTTTTT.

The chain links TRBV5-6 to TRBJ2-3; 10 bases align to TRBD2. This CDR3 is built from 15 residues. The trim removed 4 bases at V and 4 bases at J, leaving 6 bases unmatched. Per germline, CDR1 SGHDT and CDR2 YYEEEE. The chain's CDR3 is CASSGVAGGSDTQYF. CDR3 sequence (DNA): TGTGCCAGCAGCGGGGTAGCGGGAGGTTCAGATACGCAGTATTTT.

The V call is TRBV11-3, the J call TRBJ2-2, with 8 bases identical to TRBD2. CDR3 length: 15 amino acids. The V gene's germline CDR1 is SGHNT and CDR2 YENEEA. V was pared by 6 bases and J by 3 bases, with 6 bases of the junction left unmatched. The CDR3 DNA reads TGTGCCAGCAGTACCGGGACTAGAGACACCGGGGAGCTGTTTTTT. This codes for CASSTGTRDTGELFF.

The chain links TRBV19 to TRBJ1-5; TRBD1 agrees at 8 bases. The CDR3 spans 15 residues. The germline V gene encodes CDR1 LNHDA and CDR2 SQIVND (reference sequence). V shed 6 bases and J 5 bases; nucleotides not matched to a gene: 9. CDR3 in DNA: TGTGCCAGTAGAGACGGGACAGGCCCGCATCAGCCCCAGCATTTT. Its translation is CASRDGTGPHQPQHF.

The chain recombines TRBV7-6 with TRBJ1-3; D call uncertain. The CDR3 runs to 12 residues. The V end was cut by 6 bases, the J end by 8 bases, with 11 bases between. The germline V gene encodes CDR1 SGHVS and CDR2 FNYEAQ. CDR3 protein: CASRSDRDTIYF. In DNA, the CDR3 is TGTGCCAGCAGATCAGACCGGGACACCATATATTTT.

This clone was seen a handful of times. J is TRBJ2-1 and V is TRBV11-2, with 8 bases lining up with TRBD2. The CDR3 is made up of 15 amino acids. Unmatched junction bases numbered 6, after V lost 1 base and J lost 7 bases. Per the germline V gene, CDR1 is SGHAT and CDR2 is FQNNGV. DNA for the CDR3: TGTGCCAGCAGCTTAGGCACTAGCGGTTTGAATGAGCAGTTCTTC. Translated: CASSLGTSGLNEQFF.

V and J are TRBV7-3 and TRBJ2-1; 10 bases line up with TRBD2. V shed 4 bases and J 13 bases; nucleotides not matched to a gene: 4. CDR3 length: 12 residues. Germline values: CDR1 SGHTA, CDR2 FQGTGA. The chain's CDR3 is CASSSIAGGQFF. CDR3 nucleotides: TGTGCCAGCAGCTCAATAGCGGGGGGTCAGTTCTTC.

The sample holds a few counts of this clone. The DNA of the CDR3 is TGCGCCAGCAGCCAAGGGGCATCTACTAGCACAGATACGCAGTATTTT. Translated, it gives CASSQGASTSTDTQYF. The J gene is TRBJ2-3, the V gene TRBV4-1; D call uncertain. The V and J ends lost 1 base and 0 bases respectively, with 11 bases between them. This CDR3 is built from 16 residues. CDR1 and CDR2 from the germline V gene are MGHRA and YSYEKL.

V is TRBV6-1 and J is TRBJ1-5; TRBD1 matches at 9 bases. Germline V gene lookup returns CDR1 MNHNS and CDR2 SASEGT. The V and J ends lost 7 bases and 9 bases, in that order; junction bases with no gene match: 13. This CDR3 is 15 amino acids long. The CDR3 DNA follows: TGTGCCAGCACTGGACAGGGGACGATTGGTGGGCCCCAGCATTTT. It specifies CASTGQGTIGGPQHF.